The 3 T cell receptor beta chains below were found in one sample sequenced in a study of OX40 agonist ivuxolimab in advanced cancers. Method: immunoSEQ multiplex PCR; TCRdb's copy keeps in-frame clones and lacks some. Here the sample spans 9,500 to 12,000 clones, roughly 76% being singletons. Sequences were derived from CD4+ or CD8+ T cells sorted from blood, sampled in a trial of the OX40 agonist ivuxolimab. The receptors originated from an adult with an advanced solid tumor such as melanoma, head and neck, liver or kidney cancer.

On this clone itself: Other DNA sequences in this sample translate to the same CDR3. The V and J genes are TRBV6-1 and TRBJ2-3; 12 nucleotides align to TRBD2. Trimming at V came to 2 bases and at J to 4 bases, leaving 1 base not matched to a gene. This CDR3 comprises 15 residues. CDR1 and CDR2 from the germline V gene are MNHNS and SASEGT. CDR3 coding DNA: TGTGCCAGCAGTGAACTAGCGGGGGGGCCAGATACGCAGTATTTT. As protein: CASSELAGGPDTQYF.

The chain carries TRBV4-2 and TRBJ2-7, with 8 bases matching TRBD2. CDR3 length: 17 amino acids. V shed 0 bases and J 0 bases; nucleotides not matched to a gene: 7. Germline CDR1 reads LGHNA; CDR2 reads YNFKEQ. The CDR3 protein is CASSQEASGSSSYEQYF. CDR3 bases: TGTGCCAGCAGCCAAGAGGCTAGCGGGTCTTCCTCCTACGAGCAGTACTTC.

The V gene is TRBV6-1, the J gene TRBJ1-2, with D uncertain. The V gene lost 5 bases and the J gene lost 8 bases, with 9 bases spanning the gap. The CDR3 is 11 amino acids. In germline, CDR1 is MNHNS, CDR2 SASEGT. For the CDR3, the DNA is TGTGCCAGCAGTTACCTTCACGGCTACACCTTC. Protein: CASSYLHGYTF.